This TCR beta chain comes out of a study of neurological immune-mediated disorders. Comment on this clonotype: Its antigen is as yet unknown. A read error is possible here, since a much larger clone lies one base away.

V lost 5 bases and J lost 3, with 13 bases in between. Per germline, CDR1 SGHTA and CDR2 FQGNSA. The CDR3 has 14 amino acids. Study outcomes and limitations: The level of TCR clonal expansion was highest in patients with HTLV-1-associated myelopathy and lowest in multiple sclerosis, where it fell below the level seen in healthy controls.

TCRdb used MiXCR to reprocess the 5' RACE reads, holding one entry per CDR3 protein. This sample has about 39,000 distinct CDR3 sequences, with less than 9% found just once. Source material: CD4+ T cells from blood. This TCR came from a man aged 50-59 years in good health. The chain is built from TRBV7-2 and TRBJ2-5; D unclear. CDR3 loop: CASSPQVAKETQYF. The CDR3 bases are TGTGCCAGCAGCCCCCAGGTGGCCAAAGAGACCCAGTACTTC.